This TCR beta chain was identified in a study of CD4 T cells in relation to SARS-CoV-2 and coronaviruses. The study, taken as a whole, reports: In around 67% of donors, memory CD4+ clonotypes crossrecognized SARS-CoV-2 and at least one common cold coronavirus spike. Samples before the pandemic and after infection were not matched within any donor.

This CDR3 comprises 16 residues. Trimming removed 0 bases from V and 7 bases from J, with 15 bases in between. Germline V gene sequence: CDR1 SGHTA, CDR2 FQGNSA. Unexposed donor CD4+ T cells date from about 2011-2019, before the COVID-19 pandemic. Uncultured naive and memory CD4+ T cells supplied DNA for deep TCR-beta sequencing. The data were produced by immunoSEQ multiplex PCR, yet TCRdb's version contains in-frame clones alone and is incomplete. This table holds 60,000 or so clones, about 94% found once. On this clone itself: The antigen remains unidentified.

This receptor was obtained from a human donor in good health. This chain links TRBV7-2 with TRBJ2-2; D may be TRBD2 (5 bases). The sequenced material came from naive CD4+ T cells from PBMCs. Subset defined: naive CD4+ T cells isolated by negative enrichment. This CDR3 reads CASSLAGLRFGGELFF. CDR3 bases: TGTGCCAGCAGCTTAGCCGGACTCCGGTTTGGCGGGGAGCTGTTTTTT.